Below, 6 T cell receptor beta chains from the same sample are listed, as sequenced in a study of T cells in Graves' hyperthyroidism and ophthalmopathy. There were TCR beta CDR3 regions amplified from RNA transcripts. First-round RT-PCR targeting the TCR CDR3 was performed with the HTBI primer set. TCRdb ran MiXCR on the multiplex PCR reads and lists one entry per CDR3 protein. The sample has approximately 690,000 distinct CDR3 sequences, about 14% seen once; the top ten hold about an eighth. The sequenced sample was blood. The receptors shown here come from a woman aged 50 to 60 with Graves' ophthalmopathy.

This clonotype was counted at least ten times. The rearrangement joins TRBV2 to TRBJ2-3; D remains ambiguous. Trimming cost V 7 bases and J 6 bases, with 14 bases left between them. The CDR3 sequence is 13 residues long. Per the germline V gene, CDR1 is SNHLY and CDR2 is FYNNEI. The CDR3 DNA sequence: TGTGCCAGCAATGGCCAGGTGGGGGATACGCAGTATTTT. Its translation is CASNGQVGDTQYF. The full variable domain, rest sourced from reference TRBV2 and TRBJ2-3, is EPEVTQTPSHQVTQMGQEVILRCVPISNHLYFYWYRQILGQKVEFLVSFYNNEISEKSEIFDDQFSVERPDGSNFTLKIRSTKLEDSAMYFCASNGQVGDTQYFGPGTRLTVL.

This clonotype was observed many times. The chain has TRBV5-1 and TRBJ2-2; D gene unclear. Trimming left V 1 base short and J 1 base short, with 11 bases between. Germline V lookup: CDR1 SGHRS, CDR2 YFSETQ. The CDR3 extends over 16 amino acids. The CDR3 is CASSLFSQLNTGELFF. In DNA form, the CDR3 reads TGCGCCAGCAGCTTGTTTAGCCAACTGAACACCGGGGAGCTGTTTTTT.

Of note for this clonotype: This may be a read error: a much more frequent sequence differs by one nucleotide. The J gene is TRBJ2-1, the V gene TRBV12-3 or TRBV12-4, with 7 bases matching TRBD2. The J call may be incorrect, as the DNA end agrees better with TRBJ2-7. The CDR3 has 17 amino acids. CDR3 residues: CASSPPLSLRDYNEQYF. CDR3 bases: TGTGCCAGCAGCCCCCCGCTTTCCCTCAGGGACTACAATGAGCAGTACTTC.

This clonotype showed up just a few times. The chain has TRBV6-1 and TRBJ2-5, with a tentative D call TRBD1 (6 bases). CDR3 size: 14 residues. Trimming stripped 5 bases from V and 5 bases from J, with 15 bases between. Germline loops: CDR1 MNHNS, CDR2 SASEGT. In DNA form, the CDR3 reads TGTGCCAGCAGTTCCACCTACAGGGTGGAGACCCAGTACTTC. The encoded protein is CASSSTYRVETQYF.

This clonotype appeared many times. This chain's CDR3 is CASSFGPRNTEAFF. The DNA of the CDR3 is TGCGCCAGCAGCTTCGGACCGCGGAACACTGAAGCTTTCTTT. The rearrangement uses TRBV4-1 and TRBJ1-1; no clear D gene. The V gene's germline CDR1 is MGHRA and CDR2 YSYEKL. The CDR3 loop spans 14 amino acids. V was trimmed by 5 bases and J by 1 base, leaving 11 bases between them.

This clonotype came up many times. The V gene is TRBV20-1, the J gene TRBJ1-6, with 9 bases fitting TRBD1. Losses at the gene ends were 3 bases for V and 6 bases for J; bases not matched to a gene: 3. Germline V CDR1 and CDR2: DFQATT, SNEGSKA (reference sequence). The CDR3 runs to 14 residues. The CDR3 protein is CSASVTGGNSPLHF. The DNA for the CDR3 is TGCAGTGCTAGTGTGACAGGGGGTAATTCACCCCTCCACTTT.